This is a list of T cell receptor beta chains from one sample in a study of a mutant IDH1 vaccine in newly diagnosed glioma. Their target antigens are unknown. The repertoire was sequenced with immunoSEQ multiplex PCR; TCRdb's copy has only in-frame clones and lacks some. The table lists around 40,000 clones, about 81% of them singletons. This specimen was PBMCs, taken from a glioma patient whose treatment included an IDH1 peptide vaccine. Source of these receptors: a woman aged 18 to 35 with glioma. Some clones in this sample may be carry-over from other donors' samples. CDR3s include the opening cysteine and the closing phenylalanine or tryptophan. D genes are given only for firm matches. Part of the rows lack a size; the others show once, few, many or a class for expanded clones.

v_gene: TRBV7-9; abundance: .; j_gene: TRBJ2-2; d_gene: .; CDR3nt: TGTGCCAGCAGGGGCCCACGAGCCCCGAAGCTCCCCACCGGGGAGCTGTTTTTT; CDR3aa: CASRGPRAPKLPTGELFF
v_gene: TRBV6-5; abundance: once; j_gene: TRBJ2-7; d_gene: .; CDR3nt: TGTGCCAGCAGTTATCGGGGGGCAGGAAACTACGAGCAGTACTTC; CDR3aa: CASSYRGAGNYEQYF
v_gene: TRBV2; abundance: .; j_gene: TRBJ2-4; d_gene: .; CDR3nt: TGTGCCAGCAGTGAAGACACGAATAACATTCAGTACTTC; CDR3aa: CASSEDTNNIQYF
v_gene: TRBV11-3; abundance: once; j_gene: TRBJ2-7; d_gene: TRBD2; CDR3nt: TGTGCCAGCAGCTTAGGAATTAGCGGGGGGGAGCCCGCCTACGAGCAGTACTTC; CDR3aa: CASSLGISGGEPAYEQYF
v_gene: TRBV27; abundance: .; j_gene: TRBJ1-1; d_gene: .; CDR3nt: TGTGCCAGCAGCCGGGGGGGCCTGAACACTGAAGCTTTCTTT; CDR3aa: CASSRGGLNTEAFF
v_gene: TRBV5-4; abundance: once; j_gene: TRBJ2-1; d_gene: TRBD1; CDR3nt: TGTGCCAGCAGCCGGCCTCGACAGGGGGCTGTGAATGAGCAGTTCTTC; CDR3aa: CASSRPRQGAVNEQFF
v_gene: TRBV15; abundance: .; j_gene: TRBJ1-2; d_gene: .; CDR3nt: TGTGCCACCAGCAGCACCGATGGGGGCTACACCTTC; CDR3aa: CATSSTDGGYTF
v_gene: TRBV5-1; abundance: .; j_gene: TRBJ1-1; d_gene: TRBD1; CDR3nt: TGCGCCAGCAGCTTGGGACAGGGGTTGAGCACTGAAGCTTTCTTT; CDR3aa: CASSLGQGLSTEAFF
v_gene: TRBV5-1; abundance: .; j_gene: TRBJ2-5; d_gene: TRBD2; CDR3nt: TGCGCCAGCAGTGGGACTAGTGGGGGTCGGGAGACCCAGTACTTC; CDR3aa: CASSGTSGGRETQYF
v_gene: TRBV4-2; abundance: .; j_gene: TRBJ1-5; d_gene: .; CDR3nt: TGTGCCAGCAGCCAAGAAGCCCGTCAGCCCCAGCATTTT; CDR3aa: CASSQEARQPQHF
v_gene: TRBV30; abundance: .; j_gene: TRBJ2-7; d_gene: TRBD1; CDR3nt: TGTGCCTGGAGTGAGGACAGGGGGAACTTCATCGAGCAGTACTTC; CDR3aa: CAWSEDRGNFIEQYF
v_gene: TRBV6-4; abundance: .; j_gene: TRBJ2-3; d_gene: .; CDR3nt: TGTGCCAGCAGTGAAGGAAGGCAGGGTGGCGATACGCAGTATTTT; CDR3aa: CASSEGRQGGDTQYF
v_gene: TRBV10-3; abundance: .; j_gene: TRBJ1-4; d_gene: .; CDR3nt: TGTGCCATCAGTGGCGGTGGACCCGGAGGTAATGAAAAACTGTTTTTT; CDR3aa: CAISGGGPGGNEKLFF
v_gene: TRBV10-1; abundance: .; j_gene: TRBJ1-1; d_gene: TRBD1; CDR3nt: TGCGCCAGCAGTATACAGGGGGGTGAAGCTTTCTTT; CDR3aa: CASSIQGGEAFF
v_gene: TRBV5-6; abundance: .; j_gene: TRBJ1-4; d_gene: .; CDR3nt: TGTGCCAGCAGCTTGAATGACGAAAAACTGTTTTTT; CDR3aa: CASSLNDEKLFF
v_gene: TRBV5-1; abundance: .; j_gene: TRBJ2-5; d_gene: .; CDR3nt: TGCGCCAGCAGCTTAGGGGGGGGAGAGACCCAGTACTTC; CDR3aa: CASSLGGGETQYF
v_gene: TRBV6-5; abundance: .; j_gene: TRBJ2-7; d_gene: .; CDR3nt: TGTGCCAGCAGTTATTGGATGGGGGACGAGCAGTACTTC; CDR3aa: CASSYWMGDEQYF
v_gene: TRBV5-5; abundance: .; j_gene: TRBJ1-5; d_gene: .; CDR3nt: TGTGCCAGCAGCTTGGACAGGGTGACTAGGCCCCAGCATTTT; CDR3aa: CASSLDRVTRPQHF
v_gene: TRBV29-1; abundance: once; j_gene: TRBJ2-1; d_gene: .; CDR3nt: TGCAGCGTTGAAGATCGTGTTAACAATGAGCAGTTCTTC; CDR3aa: CSVEDRVNNEQFF
v_gene: TRBV25-1; abundance: few; j_gene: TRBJ2-7; d_gene: TRBD2; CDR3nt: TGTGCCAGCAGTGCCCCTAAGGGTAGCGGGGGCTACGAGCAGTACTTC; CDR3aa: CASSAPKGSGGYEQYF
v_gene: TRBV6-1; abundance: few; j_gene: TRBJ2-7; d_gene: TRBD2; CDR3nt: TGTGCCAGCAGCCCACTAGCGGGACCCTACGAGCAGTACTTC; CDR3aa: CASSPLAGPYEQYF
v_gene: TRBV9; abundance: .; j_gene: TRBJ2-3; d_gene: .; CDR3nt: TGTGCCAGCAGCGTAGACTCCCGGGCGGGCACAGATACGCAGTATTTT; CDR3aa: CASSVDSRAGTDTQYF
v_gene: TRBV7-9; abundance: few; j_gene: TRBJ2-2; d_gene: .; CDR3nt: TGTGCCAGCAGCCCACGAGCTTGGACGGAGAACACCGGGGAGCTGTTTTTT; CDR3aa: CASSPRAWTENTGELFF
v_gene: TRBV10-3; abundance: .; j_gene: TRBJ2-7; d_gene: TRBD2; CDR3nt: TGTGCCATCAGTGGGACTAGCGGGAACTACGAGCAGTACTTC; CDR3aa: CAISGTSGNYEQYF
v_gene: TRBV6-5; abundance: .; j_gene: TRBJ2-3; d_gene: TRBD1; CDR3nt: TGTGCCAGCAGTTCCGGGACAGGGTTCGCAGATACGCAGTATTTT; CDR3aa: CASSSGTGFADTQYF
v_gene: TRBV4-3; abundance: .; j_gene: TRBJ1-1; d_gene: .; CDR3nt: TGCGCCAGCAGCCAAGTAGGGGTAGGCCAAGAAGCTTTCTTT; CDR3aa: CASSQVGVGQEAFF
v_gene: TRBV6-5; abundance: .; j_gene: TRBJ2-7; d_gene: .; CDR3nt: TGTGCCAGCAGTTACGCCAGGGTCTCGGGGGAGCAGTACTTC; CDR3aa: CASSYARVSGEQYF
v_gene: TRBV10-3; abundance: .; j_gene: TRBJ2-5; d_gene: .; CDR3nt: TGTGCCATCACCCCCGGGGGCACGGGAGAGACCCAGTACTTC; CDR3aa: CAITPGGTGETQYF
v_gene: TRBV7-9; abundance: .; j_gene: TRBJ2-7; d_gene: .; CDR3nt: TGTGCCAGCAGCTTAGGAATGTTTATGATGAACTACGAGCAGTACTTC; CDR3aa: CASSLGMFMMNYEQYF
v_gene: TRBV6-1; abundance: .; j_gene: TRBJ1-5; d_gene: .; CDR3nt: TGTGCCAGCAGTGAAGCGCGTAACAGATATAGCAATCAGCCCCAGCATTTT; CDR3aa: CASSEARNRYSNQPQHF
v_gene: TRBV5-1; abundance: .; j_gene: TRBJ2-7; d_gene: .; CDR3nt: TGCGCCAGCAGCTTGGGTGGTAGCGGAGTCACCTCCTACGGGCAGTACTTC; CDR3aa: CASSLGGSGVTSYGQYF
v_gene: TRBV7-2; abundance: .; j_gene: TRBJ2-7; d_gene: .; CDR3nt: TGTGCCAGCAGCAGCAGAAGGGTCTACCTCTACGAGCAGTACTTC; CDR3aa: CASSSRRVYLYEQYF
v_gene: TRBV6-5; abundance: .; j_gene: TRBJ2-7; d_gene: .; CDR3nt: TGTGCCAGCAGTTACCAGGGGTACGAGCAGTACTTC; CDR3aa: CASSYQGYEQYF
v_gene: TRBV6-5; abundance: once; j_gene: TRBJ2-7; d_gene: .; CDR3nt: TGTGCCAGCACCCGGACAGCCAGCTCCTACGAGCAGTACTTC; CDR3aa: CASTRTASSYEQYF
v_gene: TRBV27; abundance: .; j_gene: TRBJ2-7; d_gene: .; CDR3nt: TGTGCCAGCAGTCCAGAGAGGAGCGCCTACGAGCAGTACTTC; CDR3aa: CASSPERSAYEQYF
v_gene: TRBV6-5; abundance: .; j_gene: TRBJ1-2; d_gene: .; CDR3nt: TGTGCCAGCTCCGACCCTAACTATGGCTACACCTTC; CDR3aa: CASSDPNYGYTF
v_gene: TRBV11-2; abundance: .; j_gene: TRBJ1-4; d_gene: .; CDR3nt: TGTGCCAGCAGCGACGGGATTGGGGAAAAACTGTTTTTT; CDR3aa: CASSDGIGEKLFF
v_gene: TRBV27; abundance: .; j_gene: TRBJ2-3; d_gene: .; CDR3nt: TGTGCCAGCGGGTGGGGAACAGATACGCAGTATTTT; CDR3aa: CASGWGTDTQYF
v_gene: TRBV7-9; abundance: .; j_gene: TRBJ1-2; d_gene: .; CDR3nt: TGTGCCAGCAGCTTCCGGGACAACCAATATGGCTACACCTTC; CDR3aa: CASSFRDNQYGYTF
v_gene: TRBV5-1; abundance: .; j_gene: TRBJ2-3; d_gene: .; CDR3nt: TGCGCCAGCAGCTTGGAGGCGGGATTATGGGATACGCAGTATTTT; CDR3aa: CASSLEAGLWDTQYF
v_gene: TRBV9; abundance: .; j_gene: TRBJ2-1; d_gene: TRBD2; CDR3nt: TGTGCCAGCAGCGTGGGGCCTAGCGGCCCCCCCAATGAGCAGTTCTTC; CDR3aa: CASSVGPSGPPNEQFF
v_gene: TRBV6-1; abundance: .; j_gene: TRBJ2-1; d_gene: TRBD1; CDR3nt: TGTGCCAGCAGTGTCCAGGGGGCGAACAATGAGCAGTTCTTC; CDR3aa: CASSVQGANNEQFF
v_gene: TRBV6-1; abundance: few; j_gene: TRBJ1-1; d_gene: .; CDR3nt: TGTGCCAGCAGCCGGGTCAACACTGAAGCTTTCTTT; CDR3aa: CASSRVNTEAFF
v_gene: TRBV11-3; abundance: .; j_gene: TRBJ1-4; d_gene: .; CDR3nt: TGTGCCAGCAGCTCGTCAGGTCGGGCTAATGAAAAACTGTTTTTT; CDR3aa: CASSSSGRANEKLFF
v_gene: TRBV6-5; abundance: .; j_gene: TRBJ1-6; d_gene: .; CDR3nt: TGTGCCAGCCGTAAGGGGAGCTCCTATAATTCACCCCTCCACTTT; CDR3aa: CASRKGSSYNSPLHF
v_gene: TRBV11-3; abundance: few; j_gene: TRBJ2-3; d_gene: TRBD2; CDR3nt: TGTGCCAGCAGCTCCTATAGCGGGACTAGCACAGATACGCAGTATTTT; CDR3aa: CASSSYSGTSTDTQYF
v_gene: TRBV5-6; abundance: .; j_gene: TRBJ2-1; d_gene: .; CDR3nt: TGTGCCAGCAGCCCACTACAGGGCAATGAGCAGTTCTTC; CDR3aa: CASSPLQGNEQFF
v_gene: TRBV9; abundance: .; j_gene: TRBJ2-6; d_gene: .; CDR3nt: TGTGCCAGCAGTGGAGTTTTCTCTGGGGCCAACGTCCTGACTTTC; CDR3aa: CASSGVFSGANVLTF
v_gene: TRBV7-7; abundance: .; j_gene: TRBJ2-2; d_gene: .; CDR3nt: TGTGCTAGCAGCTTAGGAACCGGGACTCAGAACACCGGGGAGCTGTTTTTT; CDR3aa: CASSLGTGTQNTGELFF
v_gene: TRBV14; abundance: .; j_gene: TRBJ1-1; d_gene: .; CDR3nt: TGTGCCAGCAGCCAAGATCAGGGTGTGACTGAAGCTTTCTTT; CDR3aa: CASSQDQGVTEAFF